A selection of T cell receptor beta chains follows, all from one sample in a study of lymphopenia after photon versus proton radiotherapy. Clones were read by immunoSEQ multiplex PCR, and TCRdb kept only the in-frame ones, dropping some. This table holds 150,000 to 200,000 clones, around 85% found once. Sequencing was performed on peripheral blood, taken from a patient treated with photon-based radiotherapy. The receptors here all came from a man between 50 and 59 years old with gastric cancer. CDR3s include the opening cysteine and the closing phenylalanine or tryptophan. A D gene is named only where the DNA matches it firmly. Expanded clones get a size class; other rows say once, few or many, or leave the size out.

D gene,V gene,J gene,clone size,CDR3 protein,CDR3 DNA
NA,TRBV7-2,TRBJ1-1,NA,CASSLRIMNTEAFF,TGTGCCAGCAGCCTCAGGATTATGAACACTGAAGCTTTCTTT
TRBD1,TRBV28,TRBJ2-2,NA,CASSRDRGITGELFF,TGTGCCAGCAGTCGGGACAGGGGGATCACCGGGGAGCTGTTTTTT
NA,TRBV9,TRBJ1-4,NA,CASSLTAFSEKLFF,TGTGCCAGCAGCCTGACCGCATTCAGTGAAAAACTGTTTTTT
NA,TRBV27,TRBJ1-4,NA,CASSLFPFGGANEKLFF,TGTGCCAGCAGTTTATTTCCCTTCGGGGGAGCTAATGAAAAACTGTTTTTT
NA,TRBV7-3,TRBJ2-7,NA,CASSLSGRGSDEQYF,TGTGCCAGCAGCTTAAGTGGGAGGGGGAGTGACGAGCAGTACTTC
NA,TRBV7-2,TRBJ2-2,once,CASSPTANTGELFF,TGTGCCAGCAGCCCGACAGCGAACACCGGGGAGCTGTTTTTT
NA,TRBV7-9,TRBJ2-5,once,CASSFTTLGDQYF,TGTGCCAGCAGCTTCACTACCCTGGGGGACCAGTACTTC
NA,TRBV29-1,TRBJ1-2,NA,CSVEDGVYGYTF,TGCAGCGTTGAGGACGGCGTCTATGGCTACACCTTC
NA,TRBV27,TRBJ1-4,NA,CASRALGDNEKLFF,TGTGCCAGCAGAGCCCTCGGGGACAATGAAAAACTGTTTTTT
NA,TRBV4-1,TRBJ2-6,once,CASSQDDGRYSGANVLTF,TGCGCCAGCAGCCAAGATGATGGGCGGTACTCTGGGGCCAACGTCCTGACTTTC
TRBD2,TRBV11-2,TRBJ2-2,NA,CASSRLAGGRTGELFF,TGTGCCAGCAGCCGATTAGCGGGAGGGAGGACCGGGGAGCTGTTTTTT
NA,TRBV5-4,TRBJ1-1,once,CASSPPRGSNTEAFF,TGTGCCAGCAGCCCTCCTCGGGGCTCGAACACTGAAGCTTTCTTT
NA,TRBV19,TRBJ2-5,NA,CASSIKDGGGETQYF,TGTGCCAGTAGTATTAAGGACGGGGGCGGTGAGACCCAGTACTTC
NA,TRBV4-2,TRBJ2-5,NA,CASSTPNQETQYF,TGTGCCAGCAGCACCCCTAACCAAGAGACCCAGTACTTC
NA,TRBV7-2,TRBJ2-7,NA,CASSSGFAYEQYF,TGTGCCAGCAGCTCAGGGTTCGCCTACGAGCAGTACTTC
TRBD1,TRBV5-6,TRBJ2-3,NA,CASSIGQGADTQYF,TGTGCCAGCAGCATCGGACAGGGGGCAGATACGCAGTATTTT
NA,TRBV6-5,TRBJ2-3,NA,CASSSFPDTQYF,TGTGCCAGCAGTTCCTTTCCAGATACGCAGTATTTT
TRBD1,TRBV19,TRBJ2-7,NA,CASSISTGQGASGQYF,TGTGCCAGTAGTATCTCCACCGGACAGGGGGCGTCGGGGCAGTACTTC
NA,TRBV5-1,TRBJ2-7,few,CASSRLQGSLSEQYF,TGCGCCAGCAGCCGATTACAGGGTTCCCTCTCCGAGCAGTACTTC
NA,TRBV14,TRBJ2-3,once,CASSQELPADTQYF,TGTGCCAGCAGCCAAGAGCTACCGGCAGATACGCAGTATTTT
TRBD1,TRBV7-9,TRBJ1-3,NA,CASSPRGFNTIYF,TGTGCCAGCAGCCCCAGGGGGTTTAACACCATATATTTT
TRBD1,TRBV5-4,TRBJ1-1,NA,CASSIGQGDTEAFF,TGTGCCAGCAGCATTGGACAGGGCGACACTGAAGCTTTCTTT
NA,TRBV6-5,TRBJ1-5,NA,CASSYSGEQHF,TGTGCCAGCAGTTACTCTGGGGAGCAGCATTTT
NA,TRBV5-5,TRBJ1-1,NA,CASSAAGIHTEAFF,TGTGCCAGCAGCGCTGCCGGGATTCACACTGAAGCTTTCTTT
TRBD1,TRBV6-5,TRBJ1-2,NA,CASTPGGGGSYGYTF,TGTGCCAGCACCCCAGGAGGGGGCGGTAGCTATGGCTACACCTTC
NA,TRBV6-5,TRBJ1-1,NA,CASRRSTEAFF,TGTGCCAGCCGCAGGAGCACTGAAGCTTTCTTT
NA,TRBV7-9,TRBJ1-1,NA,CASSLGARAEAFF,TGTGCCAGCAGCTTAGGAGCGCGGGCTGAAGCTTTCTTT
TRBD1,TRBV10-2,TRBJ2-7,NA,CASSEDRGYEQYF,TGCGCCAGCAGCGAAGACAGGGGTTACGAGCAGTACTTC
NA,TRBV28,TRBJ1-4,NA,CASGPLNPQVGEKLFF,TGTGCCAGCGGGCCTCTTAATCCGCAAGTGGGTGAAAAACTGTTTTTT
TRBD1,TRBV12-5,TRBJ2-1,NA,CASGVDRGHFNEQFF,TGTGCTAGTGGTGTGGACAGGGGGCATTTCAATGAGCAGTTCTTC
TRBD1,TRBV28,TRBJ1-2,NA,CASSTPGQIGGYTF,TGTGCCAGCAGCACTCCGGGACAGATAGGTGGCTACACCTTC
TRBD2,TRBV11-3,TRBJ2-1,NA,CASSSGTSGDEQFF,TGTGCCAGCAGCTCCGGGACTAGCGGGGATGAGCAGTTCTTC
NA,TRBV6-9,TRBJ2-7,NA,CASSYKSSYEQYF,TGTGCCAGCAGTTATAAGAGCTCCTACGAGCAGTACTTC
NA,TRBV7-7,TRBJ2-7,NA,CASSPSGGEQYF,TGTGCCAGCAGTCCGTCCGGCGGCGAGCAGTACTTC
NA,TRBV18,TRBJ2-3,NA,CASSPGGSDTQYF,TGTGCCAGCTCTCCAGGGGGGTCAGATACGCAGTATTTT